Given below is one T cell receptor (beta chain) in context. Profiled with immunoSEQ multiplex PCR; TCRdb holds only in-frame clones, not every one. The sample has over 30,000 clones, 88% seen once. This sample was taken from a study of T cell responses to AZD1222 COVID-19 vaccine. This CDR3 comprises 15 residues. V lost 2 bases and J lost 5; bases outside the gene matches: 4. Germline V gene sequence: CDR1 SGHRS, CDR2 YFSETQ. The receptor was isolated from an adult who received the MenACWY meningococcal vaccine as a control. Sequencing was performed on peripheral blood, taken 28 days after the second dose of the MenACWY control vaccine. This chain connects TRBV5-1 to TRBJ2-3; TRBD2 agrees at 11 bases. The CDR3 sequence is CASSLLTSGRDTQYF. The CDR3 DNA sequence: TGCGCCAGCAGCTTACTCACTAGCGGGAGAGATACGCAGTATTTT.